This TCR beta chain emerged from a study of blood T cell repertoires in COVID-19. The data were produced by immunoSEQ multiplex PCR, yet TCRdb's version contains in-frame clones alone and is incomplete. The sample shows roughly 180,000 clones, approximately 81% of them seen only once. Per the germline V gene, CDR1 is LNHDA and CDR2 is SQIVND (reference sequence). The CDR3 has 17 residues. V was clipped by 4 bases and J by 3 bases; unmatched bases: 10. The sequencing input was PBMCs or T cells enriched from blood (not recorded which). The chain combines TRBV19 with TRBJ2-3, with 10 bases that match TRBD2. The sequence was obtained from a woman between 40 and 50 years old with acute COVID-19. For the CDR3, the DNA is TGTGCCAGTAGTAAACTTTTAGCGGGAGGATCTACAGATACGCAGTATTTT. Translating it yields CASSKLLAGGSTDTQYF.